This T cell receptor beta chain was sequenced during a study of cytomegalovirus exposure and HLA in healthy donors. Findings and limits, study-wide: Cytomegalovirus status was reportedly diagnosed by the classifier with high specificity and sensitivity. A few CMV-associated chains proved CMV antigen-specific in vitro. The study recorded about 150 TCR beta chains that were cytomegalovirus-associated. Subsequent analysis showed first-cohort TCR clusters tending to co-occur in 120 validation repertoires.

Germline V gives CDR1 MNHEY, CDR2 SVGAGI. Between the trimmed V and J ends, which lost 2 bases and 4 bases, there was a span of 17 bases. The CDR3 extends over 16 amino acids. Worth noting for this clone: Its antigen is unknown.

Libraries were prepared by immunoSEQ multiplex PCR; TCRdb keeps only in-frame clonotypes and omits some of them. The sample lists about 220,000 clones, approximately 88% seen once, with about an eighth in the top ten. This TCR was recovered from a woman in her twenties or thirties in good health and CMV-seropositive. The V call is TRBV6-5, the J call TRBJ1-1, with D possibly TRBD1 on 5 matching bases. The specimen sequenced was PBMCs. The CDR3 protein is CASSYARDPQGTEAFF. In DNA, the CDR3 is TGTGCCAGCAGTTACGCCCGGGACCCCCAGGGCACTGAAGCTTTCTTT.